Presented here are 28 T cell receptor beta chains from one specimen sequenced in a study of T cell responses to AZD1222 COVID-19 vaccine. Some clones are missing from TCRdb's copy, which holds only in-frame ones; the method was immunoSEQ multiplex PCR. The table includes 95,000 to 150,000 clones, 80% to 90% detected once. The source was peripheral blood, collected on day 0 of AZD1222 vaccination. The source of these receptors is an adult in good health.

The chain is built from TRBV7-8 and TRBJ1-5; D is possibly TRBD1 (6 bases). Germline-derived CDR1 and CDR2 are SGHVS and FQNEAQ. The CDR3 has 16 amino acids. Between the trimmed V and J ends, which lost 4 bases and 3 bases, there was a span of 16 bases. The CDR3 nucleotides are TGTGCCAGCAGCTCGTGGGGAAGGGGGACCAATCAGCCCCAGCATTTT. The encoded protein is CASSSWGRGTNQPQHF.

The chain couples TRBV27 to TRBJ1-1; no clear D. In germline, CDR1 is MNHEY, CDR2 SMNVEV (reference sequence). This CDR3 contains 14 residues. Trimming removed 7 bases from V and 1 base from J, with 13 bases in between. This CDR3 reads CASNYVNRNTEAFF. DNA for the CDR3: TGTGCCAGCAACTACGTTAACAGGAACACTGAAGCTTTCTTT.

This clone was seen just once. Germline and junction disagree at one end, which may indicate a read error. The rearrangement joins TRBV2 to TRBJ2-1, with 7 bases matching TRBD1. The CDR3 runs 14 residues. The V gene's germline CDR1 is SNHLY and CDR2 FYNNEI. The CDR3 sequence is CASGEQGIYNEQFF. Written as DNA, the CDR3 is TGTGCCAGCGGTGAACAGGGGATCTACAATGAGCAGTTCTTC.

The V and J genes are TRBV18 and TRBJ1-2; 8 nucleotides align to TRBD1. The CDR3 contains 13 residues. The junction had 4 bases not matched to a gene; V was cut back by 2 bases and J by 8 bases. The germline gives CDR1 KGHSH, CDR2 LQKENI. The CDR3 sequence is CASSPGQGTGYTF. CDR3 nucleotides: TGTGCCAGCTCACCAGGACAGGGAACCGGCTACACCTTC. Complete variable domain (other parts from reference TRBV18 and TRBJ1-2): NAGVMQNPRHLVRRRGQEARLRCSPMKGHSHVYWYRQLPEEGLKFMVYLQKENIIDESGMPKERFSAEFPKEGPSILRIQQVVRGDSAAYFCASSPGQGTGYTFGSGTRLTVV.

This rearrangement joins TRBV23-1 to TRBJ2-7; D is uncertain. TRBV23-1 is placed among ORFs of uncertain function. Trimming stripped 0 bases from V and 0 bases from J, with 12 bases between. The CDR3 has 16 amino acids. Here the CDR3 DNA reads TGCGCCAGCAGTCAATCGGAGCCGAAGAGCTCCTACGAGCAGTACTTC. This codes for CASSQSEPKSSYEQYF.

The J gene is TRBJ2-7, the V gene TRBV5-4, with D possibly matching TRBD2 (6 bases). Germline lookup yields CDR1 SGHNT and CDR2 YYREEE (reference sequence). Trimming removed 4 bases from V and 7 bases from J, with 24 bases in between. This CDR3 comprises 16 residues. This chain's CDR3 is CASSQGAGTLKGEQYF. The CDR3 DNA reads TGTGCCAGCAGCCAAGGGGCCGGGACTCTTAAGGGAGAGCAGTACTTC.

The chain has TRBV29-1 and TRBJ2-7, with 10 bases that match TRBD1. This CDR3 is 15 amino acids long. V lost 5 bases and J lost 6; bases outside the gene matches: 13. CDR1 is SQVTM and CDR2 is ANQGSEA in the germline V gene. In DNA form, the CDR3 reads TGCAGCGTTCTCGGTCGCGCCCGGGACAGGGGCGAGCAGTACTTC. Translation: CSVLGRARDRGEQYF.

This chain connects TRBV6-6 to TRBJ1-1; 9 bases agree with TRBD1. Per germline, CDR1 MNHNY and CDR2 SVGAGI (reference sequence). The CDR3 is 14 residues long. V shed 5 bases, J shed 5 bases, and the junction held 6 bases outside the gene matches. The CDR3 spells CASSPDRGRTEAFF. Here the CDR3 DNA reads TGTGCCAGCAGTCCTGACAGGGGGAGGACTGAAGCTTTCTTT.

The chain couples TRBV21-1 to TRBJ1-2; the D call in the table, TRBD1, was not verified against the DNA. TRBV21-1 constitutes a pseudogene. The length of the CDR3 is 17 residues. The CDR3 nucleotides read TGTGCCAGCAGCTTAACAGCCTTTCCCCATTCTAACTATGGCTACACCTTC. Its translation is CASSLTAFPHSNYGYTF.

The chain combines TRBV4-2 with TRBJ2-7; either TRBD1 or TRBD2 may fit D (7 bases each). V lost 0 bases and J lost 6, with 21 bases in between. Germline V gene data show CDR1 as LGHNA and CDR2 as YNFKEQ. The CDR3 sequence is 17 residues long. CDR3 residues: CASSQDSQGGGAGEQYF. The CDR3 DNA reads as TGTGCCAGCAGCCAAGATAGCCAGGGGGGAGGGGCCGGCGAGCAGTACTTC.

The chain employs TRBV6-1 and TRBJ1-2; 7 bases align to TRBD1. Trimming took 4 bases from V and 0 from J; bases not matched to a gene: 8. This CDR3 comprises 16 residues. Germline CDR1 and CDR2: MNHNS and SASEGT. CDR3 sequence: CASSAKTGRTNYGYTF. The CDR3, as DNA: TGTGCCAGCAGTGCCAAGACAGGGAGAACTAACTATGGCTACACCTTC.

The chain is built from TRBV29-1 and TRBJ2-6; 12 bases agree with TRBD1. In germline, CDR1 is SQVTM, CDR2 ANQGSEA. The junction had 5 bases not matched to a gene; V was cut back by 0 bases and J by 2 bases. The CDR3 contains 18 residues. The CDR3 protein is CSVEDRGTGGAGANVLTF. CDR3 coding DNA: TGCAGCGTTGAAGATCGGGGGACAGGGGGCGCTGGGGCCAACGTCCTGACTTTC.

This chain links TRBV20-1 with TRBJ2-1; D is perhaps TRBD2 (6 bases). V was cut by 6 bases and J by 6 bases, with 9 bases left in between. Per germline, CDR1 DFQATT and CDR2 SNEGSKA (reference sequence). CDR3 length equals 11 residues. Written as DNA, the CDR3 is TGCAGTGCATTCGGGGGCAATGAGCAGTTCTTC. As protein: CSAFGGNEQFF.

The V and J genes are TRBV4-2 and TRBJ2-3, with 7 bases that match TRBD2. The junction had 15 bases not matched to a gene; V was cut back by 6 bases and J by 3 bases. The CDR3 spans 17 residues. CDR1 is LGHNA, CDR2 YNFKEQ, per germline. The CDR3 region has the DNA TGTGCCAGCAGTCCAAAAGGGACCGGCGGGGGAACAGATACGCAGTATTTT. Protein: CASSPKGTGGGTDTQYF.

The chain recombines TRBV28 with TRBJ1-1; possibly TRBD1 for D (6 bases). CDR1 is MDHEN, CDR2 SYDVKM, per germline. The CDR3 runs 14 residues. V was shortened by 6 bases and J by 3 bases, with 14 bases between the two germline ends. CDR3 coding DNA: TGTGCCAGCAGCCGACCGACAGGTGACACTGAAGCTTTCTTT. The encoded protein is CASSRPTGDTEAFF.

This sequence joins TRBV15 and TRBJ1-4; D gene unclear. CDR3 length equals 16 residues. Germline V CDR1 and CDR2: LNHNV, YYDKDF (reference sequence). The germline V and J ends were trimmed by 0 bases and 0 bases, with 8 bases remaining between them. The CDR3 sequence: CATSREGFATNEKLFF. In DNA form, the CDR3 reads TGTGCCACCAGCAGAGAGGGATTTGCAACTAATGAAAAACTGTTTTTT.

This CDR3 reads CASSQLRYNEQFF. CDR3 DNA sequence: TGTGCCAGCAGCCAACTACGGTACAATGAGCAGTTCTTC. The chain uses TRBV14 and TRBJ2-1, with D hard to call. This CDR3 is built from 13 residues. Trimming pared 2 bases from V and 4 bases from J, leaving 6 bases between. Per germline, CDR1 SGHDN and CDR2 FVKESK.

The chain recombines TRBV6-5 with TRBJ2-1, with 10 nucleotides matching TRBD1. The CDR3 length is 14 residues. The germline V gene has CDR1 MNHEY and CDR2 SVGAGI. V lost 6 bases to trimming and J lost 10 bases; unmatched junction nucleotides: 9. CDR3 DNA sequence: TGTGCCAGCAGCTACCGGGACAGGGGACCCGAGCAGTTCTTC. It yields the protein CASSYRDRGPEQFF.

The chain uses TRBV27 and TRBJ1-3; D uncertain. The CDR3 runs to 11 residues. Germline values: CDR1 MNHEY, CDR2 SMNVEV (reference sequence). Between the trimmed V and J ends, which lost 2 bases and 4 bases, there was a span of 0 bases. In nucleotides, the CDR3 is TGTGCCAGCAGTTTAGGAAACACCATATATTTT. Encoded protein: CASSLGNTIYF.

This sequence joins TRBV10-3 and TRBJ2-2; 8 bases fit TRBD2. V gave up 8 bases and J gave up 1 base; unmatched junction bases: 9. Germline V gene lookup returns CDR1 ENHRY and CDR2 SYGVKD. The CDR3 consists of 16 residues. CDR3 nucleotide sequence: TGTGCCATCCCCCACTCAGCGGGGGAGAACACCGGGGAGCTGTTTTTT. Protein sequence: CAIPHSAGENTGELFF.

This sequence joins TRBV27 and TRBJ2-1; D might be TRBD1 (5 bases). V was pared by 7 bases and J by 7 bases, with 17 bases between. From germline, CDR1 is MNHEY and CDR2 SMNVEV (reference sequence). This CDR3 has 14 amino acids. The CDR3 protein is CASNSRAPENEQFF. CDR3 in DNA: TGTGCCAGCAATAGCAGGGCGCCAGAGAATGAGCAGTTCTTC.

V is TRBV5-1 and J is TRBJ2-7; maybe TRBD2 (6 bases). Per germline, CDR1 SGHRS and CDR2 YFSETQ. The CDR3 extends over 19 amino acids. Trimming left V 0 bases short and J 5 bases short, with 27 bases between. CDR3 protein: CASSLERAGSTLGLHEQYF. CDR3 bases: TGCGCCAGCAGCTTGGAGCGGGCAGGCTCTACACTGGGTCTCCACGAGCAGTACTTC.

The V and J genes are TRBV4-2 and TRBJ1-1, with D perhaps TRBD1 (5 bases). Trimming took off 2 bases at V and 5 bases at J, with 9 bases between the two ends. The germline V gene encodes CDR1 LGHNA and CDR2 YNFKEQ. The CDR3 covers 13 residues. CDR3 amino acids: CASSQPGMTEAFF. The CDR3 nucleotides read TGTGCCAGCAGCCAACCAGGGATGACTGAAGCTTTCTTT.

This sequence joins TRBV27 and TRBJ1-2; no clear D gene. Trimming pared 2 bases from V and 5 bases from J, leaving 12 bases between. This CDR3 has 14 residues. Germline CDR1 reads MNHEY; CDR2 reads SMNVEV (reference sequence). CDR3: CASSLRASGYGYTF. DNA for the CDR3: TGTGCCAGCAGTTTAAGGGCCTCTGGGTATGGCTACACCTTC.

The rearrangement uses TRBV28 and TRBJ2-5; D possibly corresponds to TRBD2 (6 bases). CDR3 size: 16 residues. Germline assignment: CDR1 MDHEN and CDR2 SYDVKM. The ends were cut back, 6 bases at V and 2 bases at J, with 19 bases in the middle. CDR3 DNA: TGTGCCAGCAGCTCCCCCGGGACTCTTAGGCAAGAGACCCAGTACTTC. Amino acids: CASSSPGTLRQETQYF.

The chain links TRBV24-1 to TRBJ1-2; D not certain. Trimming took off 6 bases at V and 4 bases at J, with 11 bases between the two ends. The CDR3 has 13 amino acids. CDR1 is KGHDR and CDR2 is SFDVKD in the germline V gene. The CDR3 bases are TGTGCCACCAGTCAAGGGCACAGCTATGGCTACACCTTC. Amino acid sequence: CATSQGHSYGYTF.

The chain combines TRBV7-2 with TRBJ1-6, with 11 bases fitting TRBD1. The length of the CDR3 is 18 residues. From germline, CDR1 is SGHTA and CDR2 FQGNSA. J was trimmed by 9 bases and V by 5 bases; bases with no gene match: 15. The CDR3 reads CASSPGWDRGTRGSPLHF. The DNA of the CDR3 is TGTGCCAGCAGCCCGGGATGGGACAGGGGGACCCGAGGTTCACCCCTCCACTTT.

CDR3 nucleotide sequence: TGTGCCAGCAGAACTATGGGTCCCAATGAGCAGTTCTTC. This translates into CASRTMGPNEQFF. The chain links TRBV11-2 to TRBJ2-1; no clear D gene. The CDR3 is made up of 13 amino acids. Between the trimmed V and J ends, which lost 6 bases and 6 bases, there was a span of 12 bases. The germline CDR1 and CDR2 sequences are SGHAT and FQNNGV.